Described below is a single TCR beta chain sequence and its context. Its antigen is currently unknown. This sample stems from a study of cytomegalovirus exposure and HLA in healthy donors. Study-wide results and caveats: Analysis performed later found roughly 17,000 TCR beta sequences associated with HLA alleles at 0.05 false discovery rate. Rarity held for most TCR sequences, but there were some public TCRs that occurred in many donors.

CDR1 and CDR2 from the germline V gene are SEHNR and FQNEAQ (reference sequence). V shed 3 bases and J shed 11 bases, with 13 bases lying between them. The CDR3 sequence is 12 residues long. Each donor was nominally healthy when sampled (though unrecorded immune exposures were likely). Vbeta (60) and Jbeta (13) primers were used in the PCR. Sequenced by immunoSEQ multiplex PCR; TCRdb stores in-frame clones only, minus some. The sample carries about 140,000 clones, roughly 76% recorded once. This TCR was sampled from a female donor in good health and CMV-seronegative. Sequencing was performed on PBMCs. This chain connects TRBV7-9 to TRBJ1-1; tentative D call: TRBD1 (6 bases). Here the CDR3 reads CASSFRTDLAFF. The CDR3 DNA sequence: TGTGCCAGCAGCTTCCGGACAGATCTCGCTTTCTTT.